This TCR beta chain was profiled in a study of blood T cell repertoires in COVID-19. This study enrolled people aged roughly 18 to 90 from about 24 US geographic areas. Cohorts were determined from participant-reported clinical history. The CDR3 is 14 residues long. Germline values: CDR1 SNHLY, CDR2 FYNNEI. Between the trimmed V and J ends, which lost 6 bases and 5 bases, there was a span of 13 bases. Profiling relied on immunoSEQ multiplex PCR, and the TCRdb table lists in-frame clones only, not all of them. The sample carries about 250,000 clones, around 84% recorded once. This TCR was sampled from a woman aged 45-59 years who had recovered from COVID-19. The rearrangement links TRBV2 to TRBJ2-2, with D perhaps matching TRBD2 (6 bases). Source material: PBMCs or T cells enriched from blood (not recorded which). The CDR3 sequence: CASRGRSITGELFF. CDR3 bases: TGTGCCAGCAGGGGGAGGTCGATAACCGGGGAGCTGTTTTTT.